Below are 22 T cell receptor beta chains sequenced from a single sample in a study of glioma-infiltrating T cells after dendritic cell vaccination (dated by TCRdb to the mid-2010s). Libraries were made using the immunoSEQ multiplex PCR assay. This immuneACCESS table, as held by TCRdb, lists in-frame sequences with V and J called but not all clones. Of the missing ones, under half trace to an unresolved V gene in checked studies; the others have no known cause. The sample includes 91,000 or so clones, with 80% observed a single time. About 5.5% of the sample belongs to the ten largest clones. The intended sense of this specimen's time point label: after dendritic cell vaccination, including at tumor progression/relapse. The sequencing here drew on blood, taken after dendritic cell vaccination. Receptors originate from a human donor with glioblastoma.

This chain connects TRBV7-8 to TRBJ2-7; D perhaps matches TRBD2 (6 bases). The V gene lost 1 base and the J gene lost 5 bases, with 12 bases spanning the gap. Germline values: CDR1 SGHVS, CDR2 FQNEAQ. CDR3 length: 14 amino acids. DNA for the CDR3: TGTGCCAGCAGCTTAGAGTGGTGGGAGGACGAGCAGTACTTC. Translation: CASSLEWWEDEQYF.

The rearrangement links TRBV7-8 to TRBJ1-2; D uncertain. Germline V gives CDR1 SGHVS, CDR2 FQNEAQ. The CDR3 contains 14 residues. The V end lost 5 bases, the J end lost 7 bases, and 17 bases lay between the germline ends. The CDR3 here is CASSLSGILGGYTF. The CDR3 DNA follows: TGTGCCAGCAGCCTATCGGGGATATTGGGTGGCTACACCTTC.

V and J are TRBV6-6 and TRBJ2-5; 7 nucleotides line up with TRBD1. Germline V CDR1 and CDR2: MNHNY, SVGAGI (reference sequence). This CDR3 is built from 15 residues. V lost 7 bases, J lost 3 bases, and 11 bases stayed unmatched. The CDR3 protein is CASNKLGQNKETQYF. CDR3 nucleotide sequence: TGTGCCAGCAACAAATTGGGACAGAACAAAGAGACCCAGTACTTC.

This clone was seen more than once but under ten times. CDR3 residues: CASSLGLAMETQYF. In DNA, the CDR3 is TGTGCCAGCAGCTTAGGACTAGCGATGGAGACCCAGTACTTC. The chain links TRBV7-2 to TRBJ2-5, with TRBD2 identical over 8 bases. Germline V CDR1 and CDR2: SGHTA, FQGNSA. Trimming removed 1 base from V and 5 bases from J; junction bases left unmatched: 3. The CDR3 has 14 residues.

This clone showed up just once. V usage is TRBV9 and J usage is TRBJ2-3; 11 bases are a match to TRBD2. Germline V gene sequence: CDR1 SGDLS, CDR2 YYNGEE. V was pared by 4 bases and J by 8 bases, with 15 bases of the junction left unmatched. The CDR3 is 17 amino acids. Written as DNA, the CDR3 is TGTGCCAGCAGCCCCTCCTCTAGCGGGGGGTCCTCCCGTACGCAGTATTTT. Its translation: CASSPSSSGGSSRTQYF.

The chain carries TRBV30 and TRBJ2-5; TRBD1 is a possible D gene (6 bases). V lost 5 bases and J 5 bases, leaving 15 bases between the germline ends. The CDR3 totals 13 residues. Germline V gives CDR1 GTSNPN, CDR2 SVGIG (reference sequence). The chain's CDR3 is CAWGSRGWETQYF. The CDR3 DNA is TGTGCCTGGGGGAGCAGGGGTTGGGAGACCCAGTACTTC.

This chain links TRBV11-1 with TRBJ2-1; 8 nucleotides match TRBD2. Per the germline V gene, CDR1 is SGHAT and CDR2 is FQDESV (reference sequence). This CDR3 spans 18 amino acids. V was clipped by 1 base and J by 0 bases; unmatched bases: 8. CDR3 in amino acids: CASSLEISGIGSYNEQFF. The CDR3 DNA sequence: TGTGCCAGCAGCTTAGAGATTAGCGGGATAGGCTCCTACAATGAGCAGTTCTTC. Supplemented by reference TRBV11-1 and TRBJ2-1, the full variable domain reads EAEVAQSPRYKITEKSQAVAFWCDPISGHATLYWYRQILGQGPELLVQFQDESVVDDSQLPKDRFSAERLKGVDSTLKIQPAELGDSAMYLCASSLEISGIGSYNEQFFGPGTRLTVL.

This clone was observed once. The rearrangement uses TRBV2 and TRBJ1-1; possibly TRBD1 for D (6 bases). This CDR3 region has 12 residues. Trimming left V 6 bases short and J 10 bases short, with 15 bases between. The germline CDR1 and CDR2 sequences are SNHLY and FYNNEI. The CDR3 spells CASSPDSPGAFF. CDR3 coding DNA: TGTGCCAGCAGCCCGGACAGTCCGGGAGCTTTCTTT.

This chain links TRBV28 with TRBJ1-6, with 7 bases lining up with TRBD1. Germline V gene data show CDR1 as MDHEN and CDR2 as SYDVKM. The V segment lost 4 bases and the J segment 5 bases; nucleotides outside the gene matches: 8. This CDR3 contains 16 residues. As DNA, the CDR3 is TGTGCCAGCAGTTGGTTTCAGGGACAGCATAATTCACCCCTCCACTTT. Amino acid sequence: CASSWFQGQHNSPLHF. The variable domain in full, with the rest retrieved from reference TRBV28 and TRBJ1-6, is DVKVTQSSRYLVKRTGEKVFLECVQDMDHENMFWYRQDPGLGLRLIYFSYDVKMKEKGDIPEGYSVSREKKERFSLILESASTNQTSMYLCASSWFQGQHNSPLHFGNGTRLTVT.

This clone was seen just once. The rearrangement links TRBV18 to TRBJ1-2; tentatively, D is TRBD1 (6 bases). The CDR3 spans 13 residues. Germline CDR1 KGHSH, CDR2 LQKENI. V was cut by 3 bases and J by 4 bases, with 9 bases left in between. The CDR3 spells CASSPGQLYGYTF. CDR3 DNA: TGTGCCAGCTCACCTGGACAGCTCTATGGCTACACCTTC.

The genes are TRBV27 and TRBJ2-3; the D is unclear. Looked up from germline, CDR1 is MNHEY and CDR2 is SMNVEV (reference sequence). Between the trimmed V and J ends, which lost 2 bases and 0 bases, there was a span of 6 bases. The CDR3 spans 14 residues. This chain's CDR3 is CASSLELSTDTQYF. As DNA, the CDR3 is TGTGCCAGCAGTTTAGAACTCAGCACAGATACGCAGTATTTT.

The chain recombines TRBV27 with TRBJ2-1; 16 nucleotides match TRBD2. The J segment lost 9 bases and the V segment lost 8 bases, leaving 4 bases of the junction unmatched. The CDR3 totals 14 residues. CDR1 and CDR2 (germline): MNHEY, SMNVEV (reference sequence). CDR3 in amino acids: CASGTSGRALEQFF. The CDR3 bases are TGTGCCAGCGGGACTAGCGGGAGGGCCCTTGAGCAGTTCTTC.

This clone was seen a few times. The chain links TRBV6-6 to TRBJ2-7; TRBD2 is a possible D gene (5 bases). Trimming cost V 6 bases and J 5 bases, with 11 bases left between them. In germline, CDR1 is MNHNY, CDR2 SVGAGI (reference sequence). This CDR3 contains 12 residues. This chain's CDR3 is CASSPRVDEQYF. DNA for the CDR3: TGTGCCAGCAGCCCGCGGGTGGACGAGCAGTACTTC.

The V gene is TRBV29-1, the J gene TRBJ1-1, with a possible D match to TRBD1 (6 bases). V dropped 5 bases and J dropped 0 bases, with 19 bases sitting between them. CDR3 length equals 16 residues. Germline V gene lookup returns CDR1 SQVTM and CDR2 ANQGSEA. CDR3 sequence reads: CSVLIWTVEMNTEAFF. The DNA for the CDR3 is TGCAGCGTTTTGATATGGACAGTTGAGATGAACACTGAAGCTTTCTTT.

The genes are TRBV11-2 and TRBJ2-1; 9 nucleotides agree with TRBD1. The CDR3 runs 13 residues. J lost 9 bases, V lost 5 bases, and 5 bases had no gene match. Germline V gene data show CDR1 as SGHAT and CDR2 as FQNNGV. CDR3 region: CASSRRTGVEQFF. The CDR3 coding sequence is TGTGCCAGCAGCCGACGGACAGGGGTTGAGCAGTTCTTC.

The rearrangement joins TRBV6-1 to TRBJ1-5; 7 bases match TRBD1. The germline CDR1 and CDR2 sequences are MNHNS and SASEGT. The CDR3 is made up of 13 amino acids. With 7 bases clipped from V and 5 bases from J, the junction kept 5 bases outside the gene matches. The CDR3 bases are TGTGCCAGCAATCGGGACAGAGATCAGCCCCAGCATTTT. It encodes CASNRDRDQPQHF.

This rearrangement joins TRBV6-1 to TRBJ2-3; 9 nucleotides agree with TRBD2. Trimming took 6 bases from V and 1 from J; bases not matched to a gene: 5. The CDR3 is 15 amino acids. CDR1 MNHNS and CDR2 SASEGT come from the germline V gene. CDR3 sequence reads: CASSVLAGRTDTQYF. The CDR3 DNA reads TGTGCCAGCAGCGTCCTAGCGGGGCGCACAGATACGCAGTATTTT.

The chain couples TRBV30 to TRBJ2-7, with D hard to call. There are 13 residues in the CDR3. Germline CDR1 and CDR2: GTSNPN and SVGIG (reference sequence). The V and J ends lost 2 bases and 5 bases respectively, with 13 bases between them. For the CDR3, the DNA is TGTGCCTGGAGTATAGATGACTGGGACGAGCAGTACTTC. Its protein is CAWSIDDWDEQYF.

This sequence joins TRBV10-1 and TRBJ2-7; 7 bases fit TRBD1. V shed 3 bases, J shed 3 bases, and the junction held 2 bases outside the gene matches. The CDR3 length is 13 residues. The germline V gene encodes CDR1 WNHNN and CDR2 SYGVQD (reference sequence). The CDR3, as DNA: TGCGCCAGCAGTGAAGGGACAGTCTACGAGCAGTACTTC. This codes for CASSEGTVYEQYF.

The chain joins TRBV7-3 to TRBJ1-4, with TRBD1 matching over 11 bases. Germline V gene sequence: CDR1 SGHTA, CDR2 FQGTGA. The V segment lost 9 bases and the J segment 8 bases; nucleotides outside the gene matches: 11. This CDR3 contains 15 residues. The DNA for the CDR3 is TGTGCCAGGAGCCCTCCGGGACAGGGGGAGGAAAAACTGTTTTTT. It translates to CARSPPGQGEEKLFF.

Only a few counts were recorded for this clone. The chain is built from TRBV23-1 and TRBJ2-5, with TRBD2 matching over 9 bases. TRBV23-1 is an open reading frame, and its role is uncertain. The CDR3 length is 16 residues. The V gene end was trimmed by 6 bases and the J gene end by 2 bases; junction bases not matched to a gene: 10. The CDR3 region is CASSPLSGRVQETQYF. In DNA, the CDR3 is TGCGCCAGCAGCCCCCTTAGCGGGAGAGTTCAAGAGACCCAGTACTTC.

The chain recombines TRBV2 with TRBJ1-2, with a tentative D call TRBD1 (6 bases). Germline CDR1 SNHLY, CDR2 FYNNEI. Trimming shortened V by 5 bases and J by 3 bases, and 10 bases separated the two germline ends. The CDR3 has 13 residues. The CDR3 DNA reads as TGTGCCAGCAGTACGGACAGCCACTATGGCTACACCTTC. It translates to CASSTDSHYGYTF.